This T cell receptor (beta chain) derives from a study of T cell repertoires in cytomegalovirus infection. On the study more broadly: In public TCR beta signatures, there were indications of both CMV infection and matching HLA type. Whole-study results and caveats: CMV-specific TCR beta clonotypes restricted by HLA-C were the ones dominating the ex vivo response. Carriers of CMV and the relevant HLA type were discriminated by public TCR beta frequency.

To note about this clonotype: Its specificity is not known.

TCRdb reprocessed the reads via MiXCR and lists one record per CDR3 protein. The data show approximately 200,000 distinct CDR3 sequences, with 20% to 25% seen just once and over 15% held by the top ten. The germline V and J ends were trimmed by 1 base and 4 bases, with 8 bases remaining between them. CDR3 length: 14 amino acids. Germline CDR1 and CDR2: SGHDT and YYEEEE. Sequenced sample: CD8+ T cells from PBMCs. This clonotype was sampled from a human donor in good health (CMV status not recorded). Some clones in this sample may be carry-over from other donors' samples. The chain is built from TRBV5-6 and TRBJ1-4; no definite D call. The CDR3 DNA follows: TGTGCCAGCAGCTTGAACATGCTTAATGAAAAACTGTTTTTT. It translates to CASSLNMLNEKLFF.